The 30 T cell receptor beta chains reported below all come from one sample, sequenced in a study of OX40 agonist ivuxolimab in advanced cancers. Data came from immunoSEQ multiplex PCR; TCRdb stores just in-frame clones and leaves some out. The sample yields fewer than 35,000 clones, roughly 90% seen once. The specimen comprised CD4+ or CD8+ T cells sorted from blood, sampled in a trial of the OX40 agonist ivuxolimab. Source of these receptors: an adult with an advanced solid tumor such as melanoma, head and neck, liver or kidney cancer.

This clone has a single count. The genes are TRBV13 and TRBJ2-7; TRBD2 matches 14 bases. Germline CDR1 is PRHDT and CDR2 is FYEKMQ (reference sequence). The CDR3 has 20 residues. The trim removed 5 bases at V and 0 bases at J, leaving 15 bases unmatched. The CDR3, as DNA: TGTGCCAGCAGCCCAACTCCCGGACTAGCGGGAGGCCTTAGCTCCTACGAGCAGTACTTC. This sequence encodes CASSPTPGLAGGLSSYEQYF.

CDR3 protein: CASGKNEKLFF. The CDR3 DNA reads as TGTGCCAGCGGGAAAAATGAAAAACTGTTTTTT. This sequence joins TRBV7-9 and TRBJ1-4; D remains unclear. Trimming took 8 bases from V and 5 from J, leaving 6 bases between them. The CDR3 consists of 11 residues. Per germline, CDR1 SEHNR and CDR2 FQNEAQ (reference sequence).

The CDR3 reads CASSLTSSGGETQYF. The CDR3 DNA follows: TGTGCCAGCAGCTTGACTAGTTCAGGGGGAGAGACCCAGTACTTC. The chain is built from TRBV5-4 and TRBJ2-5, with 7 bases identical to TRBD1. The CDR3 contains 15 residues. J lost 4 bases, V lost 1 base, and 7 bases had no gene match. CDR1 is SGHNT and CDR2 is YYREEE in the germline V gene (reference sequence).

The rearrangement links TRBV15 to TRBJ2-1; 9 positions agree with TRBD2. V was pared by 3 bases and J by 7 bases, with 13 bases of the junction left unmatched. CDR1 and CDR2 (germline): LNHNV, YYDKDF (reference sequence). The CDR3 extends over 17 amino acids. The CDR3 loop is CATSSPSDSGRRNEQFF. The CDR3, as DNA: TGTGCCACCAGCAGTCCTTCAGATAGCGGGAGAAGGAATGAGCAGTTCTTC.

This clone came up a few times. This sequence joins TRBV5-1 and TRBJ1-2; tentative D call: TRBD1 (6 bases). Germline loops: CDR1 SGHRS, CDR2 YFSETQ. The CDR3 has 12 amino acids. V lost 3 bases and J 8 bases, leaving 11 bases between the germline ends. The CDR3 nucleotides are TGCGCCAGCAGCTCTACAGGGTACGGCTACACCTTC. Translation: CASSSTGYGYTF.

The chain couples TRBV28 to TRBJ2-3, with TRBD1 identical over 9 bases. In germline, CDR1 is MDHEN, CDR2 SYDVKM. After removal of 5 bases from V and 13 bases from J, the junction contained 4 bases not matched to a gene. The CDR3 loop spans 11 amino acids. CDR3 sequence (DNA): TGTGCCAGCAGTGGGGACAGGGACGAGTATTTT. Translation: CASSGDRDEYF. The full variable domain, rest sourced from reference TRBV28 and TRBJ2-3, is DVKVTQSSRYLVKRTGEKVFLECVQDMDHENMFWYRQDPGLGLRLIYFSYDVKMKEKGDIPEGYSVSREKKERFSLILESASTNQTSMYLCASSGDRDEYFGPGTRLTVL.

This sequence joins TRBV4-3 and TRBJ2-7; TRBD2 aligns across 7 bases. The ends lost 0 bases at V and 6 bases at J; junction bases unmatched: 11. Germline V gene sequence: CDR1 LGHNA, CDR2 YSLEER. This CDR3 has 16 residues. CDR3 coding DNA: TGCGCCAGCAGCCAAGAAGTCCAGGGCGGGAGTACCGAGCAGTACTTC. Its translation: CASSQEVQGGSTEQYF.

The chain employs TRBV28 and TRBJ1-2, with D uncertain. There are 15 residues in the CDR3. Deletions cut 7 bases from V and 4 bases from J, with 19 bases between. The V gene's germline CDR1 is MDHEN and CDR2 SYDVKM. CDR3 residues: CASTPVGRSAYGYTF. The CDR3 DNA follows: TGTGCCAGCACCCCCGTGGGAAGGTCCGCCTATGGCTACACCTTC.

J is TRBJ2-1 and V is TRBV7-7; 11 bases fit TRBD1. Per germline, CDR1 SSHAT and CDR2 FNYEAQ (reference sequence). J lost 6 bases, V lost 6 bases, and 7 bases had no gene match. The CDR3 spans 15 residues. The CDR3 here is CASSMTGQGGNEQFF. CDR3 DNA: TGTGCCAGCAGTATGACGGGACAGGGGGGCAATGAGCAGTTCTTC.

CDR3 protein: CASKAEPYSGNTIYF. CDR3 in DNA: TGTGCCAGCAAGGCAGAACCCTACTCTGGAAACACCATATATTTT. The chain couples TRBV6-5 to TRBJ1-3; D is uncertain. Trimming shortened V by 7 bases and J by 0 bases, and 13 bases separated the two germline ends. The CDR3 has 15 amino acids. The germline CDR1 and CDR2 sequences are MNHEY and SVGAGI.

The rearrangement uses TRBV19 and TRBJ1-2, with 9 bases identical to TRBD1. The germline V gene encodes CDR1 LNHDA and CDR2 SQIVND (reference sequence). The V and J ends lost 7 bases and 4 bases, in that order; junction bases with no gene match: 16. This CDR3 contains 17 residues. CDR3 residues: CASTSPRPGQGSYGYTF. DNA of the CDR3: TGTGCCAGTACCTCACCCCGTCCGGGACAGGGCAGCTATGGCTACACCTTC. Full variable domain (remainder filled in from reference TRBV19 and TRBJ1-2): DGGITQSPKYLFRKEGQNVTLSCEQNLNHDAMYWYRQDPGQGLRLIYYSQIVNDFQKGDIAEGYSVSREKKESFPLTVTSAQKNPTAFYLCASTSPRPGQGSYGYTFGSGTRLTVV.

CDR3 in DNA: TGTGCCAGCAGCCCTCGTCACGCAGCCAAAAACATTCAGTACTTC. Protein: CASSPRHAAKNIQYF. V usage is TRBV9 and J usage is TRBJ2-4; D is ambiguous. Germline loops: CDR1 SGDLS, CDR2 YYNGEE. This CDR3 contains 15 residues. Trimming took off 4 bases at V and 0 bases at J, with 11 bases between the two ends.

The chain couples TRBV20-1 to TRBJ1-2, with D tentatively TRBD1 (5 bases). In germline, CDR1 is DFQATT, CDR2 SNEGSKA (reference sequence). Trimming left V 6 bases short and J 6 bases short, with 8 bases between. This CDR3 spans 10 amino acids. The CDR3 nucleotides are TGCAGTGCCTGGGGGGATGGCTACACCTTC. This translates into CSAWGDGYTF.

The chain employs TRBV5-1 and TRBJ2-7; 7 nucleotides match TRBD1. CDR1 and CDR2 (germline): SGHRS, YFSETQ. Trimming removed 0 bases from V and 5 bases from J; junction bases left unmatched: 8. There are 15 residues in the CDR3. CDR3 protein: CASSLGQGIRNEQYF. Written as DNA, the CDR3 is TGCGCCAGCAGCTTGGGACAGGGAATCAGGAACGAGCAGTACTTC.

V usage is TRBV18 and J usage is TRBJ2-2; D gene unclear. V was clipped by 6 bases and J by 6 bases, with 14 bases between them. CDR3 length: 14 residues. Per the germline V gene, CDR1 is KGHSH and CDR2 is LQKENI. CDR3 amino acids: CASSLMKGPGELFF. DNA for the CDR3: TGTGCCAGCTCGCTCATGAAGGGTCCCGGGGAGCTGTTTTTT.

This chain connects TRBV5-1 to TRBJ2-2; tentative D call: TRBD1 (6 bases). V was pared by 4 bases and J by 9 bases, with 13 bases between. The CDR3 sequence is 13 residues long. Germline values: CDR1 SGHRS, CDR2 YFSETQ. CDR3 nucleotides: TGCGCCAGCAGCCCCTACAGGGACAGGGAGCTGTTTTTT. Its translation is CASSPYRDRELFF.

The J gene is TRBJ2-3, the V gene TRBV11-2; 9 positions agree with TRBD1. Germline CDR1 and CDR2: SGHAT and FQNNGV. This CDR3 is 15 amino acids long. After removal of 6 bases from V and 6 bases from J, the junction contained 10 bases not matched to a gene. In DNA form, the CDR3 reads TGTGCCAGCAGACGATTCGGACAGGGGAGCGATACGCAGTATTTT. It codes for CASRRFGQGSDTQYF.

The chain uses TRBV20-1 and TRBJ2-1; D is undetermined. The CDR3 loop spans 9 amino acids. Germline CDR1 and CDR2: DFQATT and SNEGSKA (reference sequence). V was pared by 7 bases and J by 5 bases, with 3 bases between. CDR3 loop: CSVNNEQFF. The CDR3 bases are TGCAGTGTCAACAATGAGCAGTTCTTC.

The chain employs TRBV28 and TRBJ1-1, with D tentatively TRBD1 (6 bases). The germline gives CDR1 MDHEN, CDR2 SYDVKM. The V end lost 8 bases, the J end lost 0 bases, and 13 bases lay between the germline ends. This CDR3 has 14 amino acids. CDR3 protein: CASRPDSLNTEAFF. CDR3 DNA sequence: TGTGCCAGCCGACCGGACAGTCTGAACACTGAAGCTTTCTTT. Based on the CDR3 plus reference TRBV28 and TRBJ1-1, the full variable domain is DVKVTQSSRYLVKRTGEKVFLECVQDMDHENMFWYRQDPGLGLRLIYFSYDVKMKEKGDIPEGYSVSREKKERFSLILESASTNQTSMYLCASRPDSLNTEAFFGQGTRLTVV.

The rearrangement links TRBV5-6 to TRBJ1-2, with D maybe TRBD1 (5 bases). The germline V gene has CDR1 SGHDT and CDR2 YYEEEE. The CDR3 runs 16 residues. Trimming pared 0 bases from V and 3 bases from J, leaving 15 bases between. DNA of the CDR3: TGTGCCAGCAGCTTGGAAAAGGGACGATTCCACTATGGCTACACCTTC. This gives the protein CASSLEKGRFHYGYTF.

This chain links TRBV18 with TRBJ1-2; no firm D call. CDR3 length equals 16 residues. V gave up 6 bases and J gave up 6 bases, with 23 bases separating them. Germline V lookup: CDR1 KGHSH, CDR2 LQKENI. The CDR3 region has the DNA TGTGCCAGCTCCCCCTCAATAGGTGGCGGGGTCCATGGCTACACCTTC. It yields the protein CASSPSIGGGVHGYTF.

The chain employs TRBV10-3 and TRBJ2-1, with 13 bases aligning to TRBD2. CDR3 length: 15 amino acids. V shed 4 bases, J shed 9 bases, and the junction held 6 bases outside the gene matches. The germline V gene encodes CDR1 ENHRY and CDR2 SYGVKD. CDR3 nucleotide sequence: TGTGCCATCAGTGGGAGACTAGCGGGAGGTTCTGAGCAGTTCTTC. This translates into CAISGRLAGGSEQFF.

The J gene is TRBJ2-2, the V gene TRBV30, with a tentative D call TRBD2 (5 bases). The V and J ends lost 5 bases and 5 bases respectively, with 18 bases between them. This CDR3 contains 15 residues. Germline loops: CDR1 GTSNPN, CDR2 SVGIG (reference sequence). In DNA, the CDR3 is TGTGCCTGGGGACGGGATTCGGCGCAAACCGGGGAGCTGTTTTTT. Residues: CAWGRDSAQTGELFF. Full variable domain (remainder filled in from reference TRBV30 and TRBJ2-2): SQTIHQWPATLVQPVGSPLSLECTVEGTSNPNLYWYRQAAGRGLQLLFYSVGIGQISSEVPQNLSASRPQDRQFILSSKKLLLSDSGFYLCAWGRDSAQTGELFFGEGSRLTVL.

The chain has TRBV28 and TRBJ2-7; D remains unclear. The CDR3 has 11 amino acids. V shed 6 bases and J shed 3 bases, with 6 bases lying between them. Germline CDR1 and CDR2: MDHEN and SYDVKM. CDR3 loop: CASRMNYEQYF. The CDR3 region has the DNA TGTGCCAGCAGGATGAACTACGAGCAGTACTTC.

This chain joins TRBV5-1 and TRBJ2-1; 9 positions match TRBD2. V dropped 0 bases and J dropped 8; count of bases not matched to a gene: 9. This CDR3 has 16 residues. Germline CDR1 and CDR2: SGHRS and YFSETQ. The CDR3 DNA follows: TGCGCCAGCAGCTTGGCCGGGACTAGCAGTGTCTATGAGCAGTTCTTC. Protein product: CASSLAGTSSVYEQFF.

This clone came up a few times. The chain employs TRBV7-2 and TRBJ2-2; no clear D. Trimming shortened V by 5 bases and J by 3 bases, and 4 bases separated the two germline ends. Looked up from germline, CDR1 is SGHTA and CDR2 is FQGNSA. This CDR3 is 12 amino acids long. The CDR3 DNA reads as TGTGCCAGCAGCCTCGACACCGGGGAGCTGTTTTTT. This sequence encodes CASSLDTGELFF.

The chain employs TRBV7-2 and TRBJ1-5; D is unresolved. The CDR3 contains 14 residues. Germline V gene lookup returns CDR1 SGHTA and CDR2 FQGNSA. Trimming took off 1 base at V and 1 base at J, with 5 bases between the two ends. CDR3 loop: CASSLGQSNQPQHF. The CDR3 nucleotides are TGTGCCAGCAGCTTAGGACAAAGCAATCAGCCCCAGCATTTT.

This clone was seen a single time. This chain uses TRBV28 with TRBJ1-1, with D possibly being TRBD1 (6 bases). The V and J ends lost 3 bases and 2 bases respectively, with 19 bases between them. The germline CDR1 and CDR2 sequences are MDHEN and SYDVKM. This CDR3 spans 17 amino acids. CDR3: CASSFPRGGDTNTEAFF. DNA for the CDR3: TGTGCCAGCAGTTTCCCACGAGGGGGGGACACAAACACTGAAGCTTTCTTT.

The V gene is TRBV5-4, the J gene TRBJ2-2; D is possibly TRBD1 (6 bases). Between the trimmed V and J ends, which lost 0 bases and 4 bases, there was a span of 16 bases. Germline CDR1 reads SGHNT; CDR2 reads YYREEE (reference sequence). This CDR3 has 17 amino acids. Here the CDR3 reads CASSLGVGTTTTGELFF. The CDR3, as DNA: TGTGCCAGCAGCTTGGGAGTCGGGACAACTACCACCGGGGAGCTGTTTTTT.

The J gene is TRBJ2-1, the V gene TRBV19; the D is unclear. The V end lost 5 bases, the J end lost 5 bases, and 16 bases lay between the germline ends. CDR3 size: 15 residues. CDR1 LNHDA and CDR2 SQIVND come from the germline V gene (reference sequence). CDR3 in DNA: TGTGCCAGTAGTCTATTCCTGCCCATCGACAATGAGCAGTTCTTC. Amino acid sequence: CASSLFLPIDNEQFF.